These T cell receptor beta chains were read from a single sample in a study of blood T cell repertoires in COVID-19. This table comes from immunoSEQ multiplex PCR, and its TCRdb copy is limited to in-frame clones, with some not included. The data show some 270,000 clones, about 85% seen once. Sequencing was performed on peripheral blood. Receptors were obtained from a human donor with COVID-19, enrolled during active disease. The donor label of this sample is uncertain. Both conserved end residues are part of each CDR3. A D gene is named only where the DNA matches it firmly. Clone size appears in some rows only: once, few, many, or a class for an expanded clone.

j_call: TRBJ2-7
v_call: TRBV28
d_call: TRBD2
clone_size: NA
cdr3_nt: TGTGCCAGCAGTCCCATAACTAGCGGGTTCTCCTACGAGCAGTACTTC
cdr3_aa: CASSPITSGFSYEQYF

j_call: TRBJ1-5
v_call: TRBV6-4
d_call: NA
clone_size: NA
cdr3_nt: TGTGCCAGCAGTTCTGCGGGGCTAGATCAGCCCCAGCATTTT
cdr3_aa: CASSSAGLDQPQHF

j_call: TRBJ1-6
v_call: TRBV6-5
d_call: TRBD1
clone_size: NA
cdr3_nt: TGTGCCAGCAGCCTGGGGACAGGAGGGGTTTCACCCCTCCACTTT
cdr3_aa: CASSLGTGGVSPLHF

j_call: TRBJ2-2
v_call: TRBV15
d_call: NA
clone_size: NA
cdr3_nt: TGTGCCACCAGCAGAGAGATTGGGGCACGAGGGGAGCTGTTTTTT
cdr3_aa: CATSREIGARGELFF

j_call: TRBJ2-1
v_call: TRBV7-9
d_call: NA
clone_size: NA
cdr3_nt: TGTGCCAGCAGCTTAGCCACGGGATACAATGAGCAGTTCTTC
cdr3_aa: CASSLATGYNEQFF

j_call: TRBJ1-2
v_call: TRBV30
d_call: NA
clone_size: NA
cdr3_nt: TGTGCCTGGAGCCGGGGTGGTGGCTACACCTTC
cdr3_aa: CAWSRGGGYTF

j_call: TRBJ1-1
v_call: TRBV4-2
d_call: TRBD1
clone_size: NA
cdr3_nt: TGTGCCAGCAGTCCTGGACAGGGGCGGGGGCGCGGGTCTGGTCCGGCTGAAGCTTTCTTT
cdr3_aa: CASSPGQGRGRGSGPAEAFF

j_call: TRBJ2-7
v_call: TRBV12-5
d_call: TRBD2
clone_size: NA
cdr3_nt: TGTGCTAGTGGTTTAAGCGGGGTACCACCCTACGAGCAGTACTTC
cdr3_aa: CASGLSGVPPYEQYF

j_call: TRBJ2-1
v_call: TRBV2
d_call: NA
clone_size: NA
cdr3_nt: TGTGCCAGCAGTCTGCAGGTTAACTCCTACAATGAGCAGTTCTTC
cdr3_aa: CASSLQVNSYNEQFF

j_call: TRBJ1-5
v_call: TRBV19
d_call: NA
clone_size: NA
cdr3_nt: TGTGCCAGTAGTTCTTGGGGCTTGAGCAATCAGCCCCAGCATTTT
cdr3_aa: CASSSWGLSNQPQHF

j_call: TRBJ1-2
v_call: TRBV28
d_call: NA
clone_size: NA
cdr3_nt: TGTGCCAGCAGTTCCCCTCCCGGGGAGAATGGCTACACCTTC
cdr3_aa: CASSSPPGENGYTF

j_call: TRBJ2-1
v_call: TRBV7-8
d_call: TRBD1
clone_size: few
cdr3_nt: TGTGCCAGCAGCCCAGCGGGACAGGGGGCGCGGAATGAGCAGTTCTTC
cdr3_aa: CASSPAGQGARNEQFF

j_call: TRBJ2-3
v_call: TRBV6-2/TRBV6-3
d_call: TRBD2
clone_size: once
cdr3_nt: TGTGCCAGCAGTTACAAGGTAGCGGGCTACACAGATACGCAGTATTTT
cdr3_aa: CASSYKVAGYTDTQYF

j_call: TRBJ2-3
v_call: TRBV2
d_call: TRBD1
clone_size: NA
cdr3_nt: TGTGCCAGCATGTACTCCAGGGGGCTCGAAGATACGCAGTATTTT
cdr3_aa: CASMYSRGLEDTQYF

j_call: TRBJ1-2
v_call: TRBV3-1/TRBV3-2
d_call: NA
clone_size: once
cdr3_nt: TGTGCCAGCAGCCAAGTCTCGGGAGGCTATGGCTACACCTTC
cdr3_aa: CASSQVSGGYGYTF

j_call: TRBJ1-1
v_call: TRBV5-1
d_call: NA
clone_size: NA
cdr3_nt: TGCGCCAGCAGCTCGACGAGAACGGGGATGAACACTGAAGCTTTCTTT
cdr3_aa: CASSSTRTGMNTEAFF

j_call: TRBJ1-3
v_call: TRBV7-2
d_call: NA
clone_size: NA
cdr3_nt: TGTGCCAGCAGCTTAATGGGGACACTCTCTGGAAACACCATATATTTT
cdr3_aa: CASSLMGTLSGNTIYF

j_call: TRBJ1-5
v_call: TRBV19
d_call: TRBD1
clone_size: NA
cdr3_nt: TGTGCCAGTAGAGGACAGGTACTTAATAGCAATCAGCCCCAGCATTTT
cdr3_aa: CASRGQVLNSNQPQHF

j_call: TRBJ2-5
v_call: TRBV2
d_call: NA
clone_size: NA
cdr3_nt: TGTGCCAGCATCGGCGTCGGGGAGACCCAGTACTTC
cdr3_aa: CASIGVGETQYF

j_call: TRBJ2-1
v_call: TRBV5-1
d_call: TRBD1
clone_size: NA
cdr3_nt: TGCGCCAGCAGCTTAACAACCGGGACAGGGAAGGATGAGCAGTTCTTC
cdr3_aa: CASSLTTGTGKDEQFF

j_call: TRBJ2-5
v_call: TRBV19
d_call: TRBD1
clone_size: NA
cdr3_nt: TGTGCCAGTAGTATAGGTACAGGGGGCGGGGAGACCCAGTACTTC
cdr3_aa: CASSIGTGGGETQYF

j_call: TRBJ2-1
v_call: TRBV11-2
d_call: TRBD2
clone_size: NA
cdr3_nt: TGTGCCAGCAGCTTGGTAGCGGGAGAGATAGGTGAGCAGTTCTTC
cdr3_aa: CASSLVAGEIGEQFF

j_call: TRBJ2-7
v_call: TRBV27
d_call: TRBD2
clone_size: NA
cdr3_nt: TGTGCCAGCAGTTTAGCGGGAGGGCCCGAGTATGGCGAGCAGTACTTC
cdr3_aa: CASSLAGGPEYGEQYF

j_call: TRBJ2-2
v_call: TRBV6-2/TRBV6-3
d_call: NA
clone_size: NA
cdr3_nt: TGTGCCAGCAGTTTTCGAGCGGCCGACACCGGGGAGCTGTTTTTT
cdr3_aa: CASSFRAADTGELFF

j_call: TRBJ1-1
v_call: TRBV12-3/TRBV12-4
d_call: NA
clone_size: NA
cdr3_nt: TGTGCCAGCGTGACCGCGGCGAATCCTGAAGCTTTCTTT
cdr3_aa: CASVTAANPEAFF

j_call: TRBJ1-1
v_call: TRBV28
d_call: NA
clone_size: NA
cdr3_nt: TGTGCCAGCAGTTTAATGGCGAACACTGAAGCTTTCTTT
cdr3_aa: CASSLMANTEAFF

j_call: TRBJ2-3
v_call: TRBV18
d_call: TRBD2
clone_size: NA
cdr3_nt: TGTGCCAGCTCACCGGGGACTAGCGGGGGTAGCACAGATACGCAGTATTTT
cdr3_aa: CASSPGTSGGSTDTQYF

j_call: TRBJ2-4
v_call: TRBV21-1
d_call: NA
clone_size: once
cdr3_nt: TGTGCCAGTTTGGGACAGCTGGTCCCCTGGTTAATAGCCAAAAACATTCAGTACTTC
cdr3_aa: CASLGQLVPWLIAKNIQYF

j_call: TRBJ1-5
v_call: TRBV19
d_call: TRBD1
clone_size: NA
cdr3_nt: TGTGCCAGTAGTATAACCCTGGGGGGGACAGGGGTTCCTCAGCCCCAGCATTTT
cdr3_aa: CASSITLGGTGVPQPQHF

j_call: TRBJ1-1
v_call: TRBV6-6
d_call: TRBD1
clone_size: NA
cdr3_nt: TGTGCCAGCAATTCCGTGGACAGGGAAGCTTTCTTT
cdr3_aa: CASNSVDREAFF

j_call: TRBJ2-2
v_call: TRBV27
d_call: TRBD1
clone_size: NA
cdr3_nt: TGTGCCAGCAGTTTCGGGGACAGGAACACCGGGGAGCTGTTTTTT
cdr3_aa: CASSFGDRNTGELFF

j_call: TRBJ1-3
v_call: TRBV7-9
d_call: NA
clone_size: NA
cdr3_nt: TGTGCCAGCAGCTTAGCGGGGCAGACCGTCTCTGGAAACACCATATATTTT
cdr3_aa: CASSLAGQTVSGNTIYF

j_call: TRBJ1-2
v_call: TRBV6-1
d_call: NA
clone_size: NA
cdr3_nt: TGTGCCAGCAGTGAAGCGCTTTTGGCGGGGGAATATGGCTACACCTTC
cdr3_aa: CASSEALLAGEYGYTF

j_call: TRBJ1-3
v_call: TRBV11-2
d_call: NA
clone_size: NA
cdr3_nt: TGTGCCAGCAGCTTAGCGGGCTCTGGAAACACCATATATTTT
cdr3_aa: CASSLAGSGNTIYF

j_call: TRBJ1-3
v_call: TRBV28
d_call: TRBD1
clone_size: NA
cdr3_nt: TGTGCCAGCAGCCCAGCCCTCGGGACAGTTGGAAACACCATATATTTT
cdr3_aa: CASSPALGTVGNTIYF

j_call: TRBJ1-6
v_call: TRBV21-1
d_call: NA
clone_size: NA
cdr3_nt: TGTGCCAGCAGCAAAACCCCAAGCGGCCTACGAAACTCCTATAATTCACCCCTCCACTTT
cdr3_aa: CASSKTPSGLRNSYNSPLHF

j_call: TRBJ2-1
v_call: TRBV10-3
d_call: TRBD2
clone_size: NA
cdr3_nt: TGTGCCATCAGTGAGCGGCTAGCGGGAGCACCTGAGCAGTTCTTC
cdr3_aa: CAISERLAGAPEQFF

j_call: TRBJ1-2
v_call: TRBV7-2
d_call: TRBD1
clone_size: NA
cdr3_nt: TGTGCCAGCAGCCCGGGGGACAGGGGGAATGGCTACACCTTC
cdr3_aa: CASSPGDRGNGYTF

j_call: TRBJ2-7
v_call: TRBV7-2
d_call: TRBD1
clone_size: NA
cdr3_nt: TGTGCCAGCAGACCGACAGGGGCCTACGAGCAGTACTTC
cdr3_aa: CASRPTGAYEQYF

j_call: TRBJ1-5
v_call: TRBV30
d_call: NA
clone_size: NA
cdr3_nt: TGTGCCTGTAGGGCCGGAACAGGGTCTAATCAGCCCCAGCATTTT
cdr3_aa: CACRAGTGSNQPQHF

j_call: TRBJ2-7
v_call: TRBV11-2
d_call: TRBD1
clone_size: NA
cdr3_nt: TGTGCCAGCAGGACAGGGTCCTACGAGCAGTACTTC
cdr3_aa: CASRTGSYEQYF

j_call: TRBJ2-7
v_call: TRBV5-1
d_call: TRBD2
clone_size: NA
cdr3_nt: TGCGCCAGCAGCGGTCTTCAGCGGGATGAGCAGTACTTC
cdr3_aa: CASSGLQRDEQYF

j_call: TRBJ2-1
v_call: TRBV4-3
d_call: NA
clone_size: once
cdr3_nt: TGCGCCAGCAGCCAGGTGGGTAGCGGATACAATGAGCAGTTCTTC
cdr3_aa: CASSQVGSGYNEQFF

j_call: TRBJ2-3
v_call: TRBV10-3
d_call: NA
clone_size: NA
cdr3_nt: TGTGCCATCAGTGAGTCAGCGTCCCGCACAGATACGCAGTATTTT
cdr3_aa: CAISESASRTDTQYF

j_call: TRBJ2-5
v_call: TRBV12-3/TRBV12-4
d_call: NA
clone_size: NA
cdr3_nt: TGTGCCAGCAGCCTAACAGAGACCCAGTACTTC
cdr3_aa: CASSLTETQYF

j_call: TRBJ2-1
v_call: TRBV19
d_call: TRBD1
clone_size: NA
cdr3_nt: TGTGCCAGTAGTTTTGGACAGGTCAACAATGAGCAGTTCTTC
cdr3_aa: CASSFGQVNNEQFF

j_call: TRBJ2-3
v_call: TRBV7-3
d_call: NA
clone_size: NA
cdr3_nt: TGTGCCAGCAGCTTACTTGGAGGGTTTGGGACAGATACGCAGTATTTT
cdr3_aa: CASSLLGGFGTDTQYF

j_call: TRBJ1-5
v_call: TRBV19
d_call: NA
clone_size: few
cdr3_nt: TGTGCCAGTAGTCCCTTAAACCCGGGACTGAAAAATCAGCCCCAGCATTTT
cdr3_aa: CASSPLNPGLKNQPQHF

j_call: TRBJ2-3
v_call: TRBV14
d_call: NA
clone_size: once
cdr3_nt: TGTGCCAGCAGCAGGGGTGAAGATACGCAGTATTTT
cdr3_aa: CASSRGEDTQYF